The 14 T cell receptor beta chains in this list originate from one sample, sequenced in a study of spatial heterogeneity in lung cancer. Time point indicated: blood at routine non-recurrence follow-up after resection. TCRdb fed the 5' RACE reads into MiXCR, producing one record per CDR3 protein. The sample has some 41,000 distinct CDR3 sequences, 20% to 25% seen once; the top ten hold about 7.7%. The material was PBMCs, obtained at follow-up. The receptors here all came from a female donor with early-stage non-small cell lung cancer.

This clonotype came up many times. This sequence joins TRBV24-1 and TRBJ2-3, with D perhaps TRBD1 (6 bases). CDR1 is KGHDR, CDR2 SFDVKD, per germline. The CDR3 extends over 15 amino acids. V was trimmed by 4 bases and J by 0 bases, leaving 10 bases between them. CDR3: CATSDRQASTDTQYF. The DNA for the CDR3 is TGTGCCACCAGTGACCGACAGGCTAGCACAGATACGCAGTATTTT.

The chain joins TRBV29-1 to TRBJ2-1; weak D call: TRBD1 (6 bases). The CDR3 is 14 residues long. V was pared by 4 bases and J by 1 base, with 11 bases between. CDR1 SQVTM and CDR2 ANQGSEA come from the germline V gene. In DNA form, the CDR3 reads TGCAGCGTTGGATGGGGGCCTTCCTACAATGAGCAGTTCTTC. Its translation is CSVGWGPSYNEQFF.

This clonotype has only a few counts. V and J are TRBV11-2 and TRBJ2-2; D is unclear. The length of the CDR3 is 13 residues. Trimming cost V 5 bases and J 6 bases, with 10 bases left between them. From germline, CDR1 is SGHAT and CDR2 FQNNGV. The CDR3 loop is CASSRARPGELFF. Written as DNA, the CDR3 is TGTGCCAGCAGCAGGGCCCGGCCCGGGGAGCTGTTTTTT.

The CDR3 spells CASSRVFTEAFF. The CDR3 region has the DNA TGTGCCAGCAGCCGTGTCTTCACTGAAGCTTTCTTT. The chain is built from TRBV12-3 or TRBV12-4 and TRBJ1-1; D not certain. CDR3 length: 12 residues. Trimming pared 6 bases from V and 4 bases from J, leaving 9 bases between.

This clonotype has only a few counts. The genes are TRBV11-2 and TRBJ1-2; possible D gene TRBD1, 6 bases. This CDR3 has 14 residues. Trimming cost V 6 bases and J 1 base, with 12 bases left between them. CDR1 and CDR2 from the germline V gene are SGHAT and FQNNGV. CDR3 amino acids: CASSQGRYNYGYTF. CDR3 in DNA: TGTGCCAGCAGTCAGGGGCGGTATAACTATGGCTACACCTTC.

In its sample, this clonotype was seen a few times. One end of the junction fails to match germline, which may point to a read error. The chain is built from TRBV2 and TRBJ2-1; D gene unclear. This CDR3 comprises 13 residues. Looked up from germline, CDR1 is SNHLY and CDR2 is FYNNEI. Here the CDR3 DNA reads TGTGCCAGCAGTCAAGCCCCCCGGGATGAGCAGTTCTTC. Translating it yields CASSQAPRDEQFF.

This clonotype has just one count. The chain uses TRBV7-8 and TRBJ2-1; D is perhaps TRBD1 (7 bases). Germline V gene sequence: CDR1 SGHVS, CDR2 FQNEAQ. The V end was cut by 5 bases, the J end by 8 bases, with 10 bases between. The CDR3 covers 12 residues. CDR3 coding DNA: TGTGCCAGCAGCACCAGGGGGGATGAGCAGTTCTTC. Translation: CASSTRGDEQFF.

CDR3 loop: CASSVEGTGYEQYF. In nucleotides, the CDR3 is TGTGCCAGCAGCGTAGAGGGGACAGGGTACGAGCAGTACTTC. This chain connects TRBV9 to TRBJ2-7; 9 bases are a match to TRBD1. CDR3 length equals 14 residues. Germline lookup yields CDR1 SGDLS and CDR2 YYNGEE. V dropped 0 bases and J dropped 4; count of bases not matched to a gene: 2.

The chain links TRBV29-1 to TRBJ1-2, with 10 bases identical to TRBD1. Germline V lookup: CDR1 SQVTM, CDR2 ANQGSEA. This CDR3 contains 17 residues. The V and J ends lost 2 bases and 5 bases, in that order; junction bases with no gene match: 14. The DNA of the CDR3 is TGCAGCGTTGAATGCCCGGGACAGGGGTTTTTGGAATATGGCTACACCTTC. Amino acids: CSVECPGQGFLEYGYTF.

The V call is TRBV2, the J call TRBJ2-1; 9 bases map to TRBD1. CDR1 and CDR2 from the germline V gene are SNHLY and FYNNEI. V was pared by 6 bases and J by 0 bases, with 3 bases of the junction left unmatched. The CDR3 has 15 residues. The CDR3 sequence: CASRTTGGSYNEQFF. DNA of the CDR3: TGTGCCAGCAGGACGACAGGGGGCTCCTACAATGAGCAGTTCTTC.

A word on this clonotype: Being one base from a much bigger clone, this may be a read error. CDR3: CDSSQFEGEGDEQFF. CDR3 coding DNA: TGTGACAGCAGCCAGTTCGAGGGAGAGGGGGATGAGCAGTTCTTC. The genes are TRBV3-1 and TRBJ2-1; D possibly corresponds to TRBD1 (6 bases). Germline loops: CDR1 LGHDT, CDR2 YNNKEL (reference sequence). This CDR3 spans 15 amino acids.

A word on this clonotype: An end of the junction does not agree with germline; a read error may underlie this. CDR3 amino acids: CARRSYNEQFF. The CDR3 DNA is TGTGCCCGCAGGTCCTACAATGAGCAGTTCTTC. The chain recombines TRBV12-3 or TRBV12-4 with TRBJ2-1; D gene unclear. The CDR3 consists of 11 residues.

This clonotype was seen a single time. The V gene is TRBV5-1, the J gene TRBJ2-7; perhaps TRBD2 as D (6 bases). The CDR3 runs to 15 residues. Between the trimmed V and J ends, which lost 0 bases and 2 bases, there was a span of 12 bases. Germline CDR1 is SGHRS and CDR2 is YFSETQ. The CDR3 reads CASSLGGLPTYEQYF. The DNA for the CDR3 is TGCGCCAGCAGCTTGGGGGGACTTCCAACCTACGAGCAGTACTTC.

There are a few counts of this clonotype. This chain uses TRBV3-1 with TRBJ2-2, with 11 bases fitting TRBD2. This CDR3 has 15 amino acids. With 6 bases clipped from V and 6 bases from J, the junction kept 6 bases outside the gene matches. Germline-derived CDR1 and CDR2 are LGHDT and YNNKEL (reference sequence). CDR3 nucleotides: TGTGCCAGCAGTTATAGCGGGAGGGCCTCCGGGGAGCTGTTTTTT. As protein: CASSYSGRASGELFF.